Listed below are T cell receptor beta chains from one sample, sequenced in a study of CD8 T cells in Susac syndrome. TCRdb reprocessed the immunoSEQ multiplex PCR reads via MiXCR and lists one record per CDR3 protein. The sample yields about 140,000 distinct CDR3 sequences, approximately 95% seen once. Sequences were obtained from CD4+ T cells from PBMCs. Source of these receptors: a human donor with multiple sclerosis. CDR3s include the opening cysteine and the closing phenylalanine or tryptophan. D genes are given only for firm matches. Size is stated for part of the rows, as once, few or many counts, or as a class when the clone is expanded.

d_call: NA; v_call: TRBV12-3/TRBV12-4; j_call: TRBJ1-1; clone_size: NA; cdr3_nt: TGTGCCAGCACACGGGGACACCGGAACACTGAAGCTTTCTTT; cdr3_aa: CASTRGHRNTEAFF
d_call: NA; v_call: TRBV7-8; j_call: TRBJ1-5; clone_size: once; cdr3_nt: TGTGCCAGCAGCTTAGCGCCCGGGGATAGCAATCAGCCCCAGCATTTT; cdr3_aa: CASSLAPGDSNQPQHF
d_call: NA; v_call: TRBV30; j_call: TRBJ1-2; clone_size: NA; cdr3_nt: TGTGCCTTAAAATCCGCACGTGGCTACACCTTC; cdr3_aa: CALKSARGYTF
d_call: TRBD1; v_call: TRBV4-3; j_call: TRBJ1-1; clone_size: once; cdr3_nt: TGCGCCAGCAGCCAAGACCGGGACAGAACGAACACTGAAGCTTTCTTT; cdr3_aa: CASSQDRDRTNTEAFF
d_call: NA; v_call: TRBV3-1; j_call: TRBJ2-1; clone_size: NA; cdr3_nt: TGTGCCAGCAGCCAAGAGGGCGCAGGGTCTTGGAATGAGCAGTTCTTC; cdr3_aa: CASSQEGAGSWNEQFF
d_call: NA; v_call: TRBV28; j_call: TRBJ2-7; clone_size: once; cdr3_nt: TGTGCCAGCCGTCCCGGTCCCGTCTACGAGCAGTACTTC; cdr3_aa: CASRPGPVYEQYF
d_call: NA; v_call: TRBV20-1; j_call: TRBJ2-4; clone_size: NA; cdr3_nt: TGCAGTGCTCCTTTACAGGGACCGAGTATTCAGTACTTC; cdr3_aa: CSAPLQGPSIQYF
d_call: NA; v_call: TRBV7-9; j_call: TRBJ1-1; clone_size: NA; cdr3_nt: TGTGCCAGCAGCTTAGGGAGAGAAGCTTTCTTT; cdr3_aa: CASSLGREAFF
d_call: TRBD2; v_call: TRBV7-7; j_call: TRBJ2-7; clone_size: NA; cdr3_nt: TGTGCTAGCAGCCCCCGGACTAGCGGGAGGTACGAGCAGTACTTC; cdr3_aa: CASSPRTSGRYEQYF
d_call: NA; v_call: TRBV24-1; j_call: TRBJ1-3; clone_size: NA; cdr3_nt: TGTGCCACCAGTGATCCGATTATAGCTGGAAACACCATATATTTT; cdr3_aa: CATSDPIIAGNTIYF
d_call: NA; v_call: TRBV30; j_call: TRBJ1-2; clone_size: once; cdr3_nt: TGTGCCTGGAGAGGCGCTATTCTCGGCCCTTACTATGGCTACACCTTC; cdr3_aa: CAWRGAILGPYYGYTF
d_call: NA; v_call: TRBV6-2/TRBV6-3; j_call: TRBJ2-6; clone_size: NA; cdr3_nt: TGTGCCAGCATTCTCTCTGGGGCCAACGTCCTGACTTTC; cdr3_aa: CASILSGANVLTF
d_call: NA; v_call: TRBV9; j_call: TRBJ1-1; clone_size: NA; cdr3_nt: TGTGCCAGCAGCTTACGGACGGCCACTGAAGCTTTCTTT; cdr3_aa: CASSLRTATEAFF
d_call: TRBD1; v_call: TRBV28; j_call: TRBJ1-5; clone_size: NA; cdr3_nt: TGTGCCAGCAACCCATTGACAGGGAACCAGCCCCAGCATTTT; cdr3_aa: CASNPLTGNQPQHF
d_call: NA; v_call: TRBV20-1; j_call: TRBJ2-1; clone_size: NA; cdr3_nt: TGCAGTGCTAGAGCCGGGGTAGCGGCCCCCAATGAGCAGTTCTTC; cdr3_aa: CSARAGVAAPNEQFF
d_call: NA; v_call: TRBV12-3/TRBV12-4; j_call: TRBJ1-1; clone_size: NA; cdr3_nt: TGTGCCAGCAGTCCCGCCGGGACCGGGAACACTGAAGCTTTCTTT; cdr3_aa: CASSPAGTGNTEAFF
d_call: TRBD1; v_call: TRBV7-9; j_call: TRBJ1-2; clone_size: NA; cdr3_nt: TGTGCCAGCAGCCCTCCGGGACAGGGACATGGCTACACCTTC; cdr3_aa: CASSPPGQGHGYTF
d_call: NA; v_call: TRBV12-3/TRBV12-4; j_call: TRBJ2-3; clone_size: NA; cdr3_nt: TGTGCCAGCAGTGAGAGCGGCACCGGCACAGATACGCAGTATTTT; cdr3_aa: CASSESGTGTDTQYF
d_call: NA; v_call: TRBV20-1; j_call: TRBJ1-3; clone_size: once; cdr3_nt: TGCAGTGCTTACCCCATGTCTTCAAACACCATATATTTT; cdr3_aa: CSAYPMSSNTIYF
d_call: NA; v_call: TRBV13; j_call: TRBJ2-7; clone_size: NA; cdr3_nt: TGTGCCAGCAGCCCAGAGACAGTCACCTACGAGCAGTACTTC; cdr3_aa: CASSPETVTYEQYF
d_call: TRBD1; v_call: TRBV20-1; j_call: TRBJ1-1; clone_size: NA; cdr3_nt: TGCAGTGCTACAACAGGGGTCTACACTGAAGCTTTCTTT; cdr3_aa: CSATTGVYTEAFF
d_call: TRBD1; v_call: TRBV4-1; j_call: TRBJ2-2; clone_size: NA; cdr3_nt: TGCGCCAGCAGCCAAGGGACAGGGAAGGGCACCGGGGAGCTGTTTTTT; cdr3_aa: CASSQGTGKGTGELFF
d_call: TRBD2; v_call: TRBV24-1; j_call: TRBJ2-1; clone_size: NA; cdr3_nt: TGTGCCACCAGTGATTTGGGGGGGGAACCTGAGCAGTTCTTC; cdr3_aa: CATSDLGGEPEQFF
d_call: NA; v_call: TRBV3-1; j_call: TRBJ1-4; clone_size: NA; cdr3_nt: TGTGCCAGCAGCCACGCAGGTCCGACTGAAAAACTGTTTTTT; cdr3_aa: CASSHAGPTEKLFF
d_call: NA; v_call: TRBV3-1; j_call: TRBJ1-4; clone_size: NA; cdr3_nt: TGTGCCAGCACCCACGGCAGGCTGTCAACTAATGAAAAACTGTTTTTT; cdr3_aa: CASTHGRLSTNEKLFF
d_call: TRBD1; v_call: TRBV20-1; j_call: TRBJ1-2; clone_size: NA; cdr3_nt: TGCAGTGCTAGTGATATACAGGGGCGGGACTATGGCTACACCTTC; cdr3_aa: CSASDIQGRDYGYTF
d_call: TRBD1; v_call: TRBV18; j_call: TRBJ2-5; clone_size: NA; cdr3_nt: TGTGCCAGCTCACCACCGGGGGACAGAAAACAGACCCAGTACTTC; cdr3_aa: CASSPPGDRKQTQYF
d_call: NA; v_call: TRBV7-9; j_call: TRBJ2-7; clone_size: NA; cdr3_nt: TGTGCCAGCAGCTTAGCGGGCCTAACACCACAGCAGTACTTC; cdr3_aa: CASSLAGLTPQQYF
d_call: NA; v_call: TRBV20-1; j_call: TRBJ1-5; clone_size: NA; cdr3_nt: TGCAGTGCTAGAGGTCGAGCCGTATATCAGCCCCAGCATTTT; cdr3_aa: CSARGRAVYQPQHF
d_call: TRBD1; v_call: TRBV27; j_call: TRBJ2-7; clone_size: NA; cdr3_nt: TGTGCCAGCAGGCGGACAGGGGCGTCCTACGAGCAGTACTTC; cdr3_aa: CASRRTGASYEQYF
d_call: NA; v_call: TRBV29-1; j_call: TRBJ2-3; clone_size: NA; cdr3_nt: TGCAGCGTTGAGGGCTACACAGATACGCAGTATTTT; cdr3_aa: CSVEGYTDTQYF
d_call: TRBD2; v_call: TRBV5-4; j_call: TRBJ2-3; clone_size: NA; cdr3_nt: TGTGCCAGCAGCTCTAGCGGGTTTGTGGCAGATACGCAGTATTTT; cdr3_aa: CASSSSGFVADTQYF
d_call: TRBD1; v_call: TRBV5-6; j_call: TRBJ2-7; clone_size: NA; cdr3_nt: TGTGCCAGCACCCTGACAGGGACGGTGTACGAGCAGTACTTC; cdr3_aa: CASTLTGTVYEQYF
d_call: TRBD1; v_call: TRBV28; j_call: TRBJ1-5; clone_size: NA; cdr3_nt: TGTGCCAGCAGTTCTGCAGGGGGCCCCAATCAGCCCCAGCATTTT; cdr3_aa: CASSSAGGPNQPQHF
d_call: NA; v_call: TRBV7-8; j_call: TRBJ2-7; clone_size: NA; cdr3_nt: TGTGCCAGCAGCTTAGCTGGAGGGAGAGACTACGAGCAGTACTTC; cdr3_aa: CASSLAGGRDYEQYF
d_call: TRBD2; v_call: TRBV19; j_call: TRBJ2-5; clone_size: NA; cdr3_nt: TGTGCCAGTAGTAATCTAGCGGGGGGGGCGGAGACCCAGTACTTC; cdr3_aa: CASSNLAGGAETQYF
d_call: NA; v_call: TRBV7-2; j_call: TRBJ2-3; clone_size: NA; cdr3_nt: TGTGCCAGCAACTTACGGGCTAGCGGCACAGATACGCAGTATTTT; cdr3_aa: CASNLRASGTDTQYF
d_call: NA; v_call: TRBV5-4; j_call: TRBJ2-3; clone_size: NA; cdr3_nt: TGTGCCAGCAGCTTGGGGAGTTCGGATACGCAGTATTTT; cdr3_aa: CASSLGSSDTQYF
d_call: NA; v_call: TRBV20-1; j_call: TRBJ1-1; clone_size: NA; cdr3_nt: TGCAGTGCTAAGGTGGGATTAATGAACACTGAAGCTTTCTTT; cdr3_aa: CSAKVGLMNTEAFF
d_call: NA; v_call: TRBV20-1; j_call: TRBJ2-3; clone_size: once; cdr3_nt: TGCAGTGCTGGAGCGGTTGCGACAGATACGCAGTATTTT; cdr3_aa: CSAGAVATDTQYF
d_call: NA; v_call: TRBV4-1; j_call: TRBJ1-5; clone_size: NA; cdr3_nt: TGCGCCAGCAGCCACAACACCGGCCTTAGCAATCAGCCCCAGCATTTT; cdr3_aa: CASSHNTGLSNQPQHF
d_call: NA; v_call: TRBV24-1; j_call: TRBJ2-3; clone_size: NA; cdr3_nt: TGTGCCACCAGCAAGGATTCTAACACAGATACGCAGTATTTT; cdr3_aa: CATSKDSNTDTQYF
d_call: NA; v_call: TRBV2; j_call: TRBJ2-3; clone_size: NA; cdr3_nt: TGTGCCAGCAGTGAAGTGGCTAGCCCAGATACGCAGTATTTT; cdr3_aa: CASSEVASPDTQYF
d_call: TRBD2; v_call: TRBV7-2; j_call: TRBJ2-1; clone_size: NA; cdr3_nt: TGTGCCAGCAGCCCAGGGAGGGGCGGGTACAATGAGCAGTTCTTC; cdr3_aa: CASSPGRGGYNEQFF
d_call: NA; v_call: TRBV7-8; j_call: TRBJ1-5; clone_size: NA; cdr3_nt: TGTGCCAGCAGCTCCTCCCGGGCTTTCAATCAGCCCCAGCATTTT; cdr3_aa: CASSSSRAFNQPQHF
d_call: TRBD2; v_call: TRBV12-3/TRBV12-4; j_call: TRBJ2-3; clone_size: NA; cdr3_nt: TGTGCCAGCAGCCTTCTTAGCGGGGGGGCCCGTACTACGCAGTATTTT; cdr3_aa: CASSLLSGGARTTQYF
d_call: NA; v_call: TRBV6-5; j_call: TRBJ1-3; clone_size: NA; cdr3_nt: TGTGCCAGCAGTTTCGCATCAGGAAACACCATATATTTT; cdr3_aa: CASSFASGNTIYF
d_call: NA; v_call: TRBV12-3/TRBV12-4; j_call: TRBJ1-2; clone_size: NA; cdr3_nt: TGTGCCAGCAGTTTTTCCGGAGAGTCCCTCCCTGGCTACACCTTC; cdr3_aa: CASSFSGESLPGYTF
d_call: TRBD2; v_call: TRBV4-3; j_call: TRBJ2-1; clone_size: NA; cdr3_nt: TGCGCCAGCAGCCAAGAAGTGGCTTGGCTAGCGGGGGGAAGAAACTCCTACAATGAGCAGTTCTTC; cdr3_aa: CASSQEVAWLAGGRNSYNEQFF
d_call: NA; v_call: TRBV18; j_call: TRBJ2-4; clone_size: NA; cdr3_nt: TGTGCCAGCTCACCGAATCACCTGGACATTCAGTACTTC; cdr3_aa: CASSPNHLDIQYF
d_call: TRBD1; v_call: TRBV20-1; j_call: TRBJ2-1; clone_size: NA; cdr3_nt: TGCAGTGCCCAGGGACAGGGGGCGCTTAGTGAGCAGTTCTTC; cdr3_aa: CSAQGQGALSEQFF
d_call: NA; v_call: TRBV7-9; j_call: TRBJ1-2; clone_size: NA; cdr3_nt: TGTGCCAGCAGCTCACAGTCTACCTATGGCTACACCTTC; cdr3_aa: CASSSQSTYGYTF
d_call: NA; v_call: TRBV2; j_call: TRBJ2-7; clone_size: NA; cdr3_nt: TGTGCCAGCAGTGACCCCCACACGGGGGAGTACGAGCAGTACTTC; cdr3_aa: CASSDPHTGEYEQYF
d_call: TRBD2; v_call: TRBV3-1; j_call: TRBJ2-7; clone_size: NA; cdr3_nt: TGTGCCAGCAGAACGGGACAGGGCACTAGCGGGAGCGGCGAGCAGTACTTC; cdr3_aa: CASRTGQGTSGSGEQYF
d_call: TRBD1; v_call: TRBV4-1; j_call: TRBJ1-1; clone_size: NA; cdr3_nt: TGCGCCAGCAGCCAAGAGACAGGGATTGAAGCTTTCTTT; cdr3_aa: CASSQETGIEAFF
d_call: NA; v_call: TRBV6-1; j_call: TRBJ2-1; clone_size: NA; cdr3_nt: TGTGCCAGCAGTGAACTCAGGGGAAATACCTACAATGAGCAGTTCTTC; cdr3_aa: CASSELRGNTYNEQFF
d_call: TRBD1; v_call: TRBV24-1; j_call: TRBJ2-1; clone_size: NA; cdr3_nt: TGTGCCACCAGTGATTTGGGGACAGGGGTGGTAAGGACAAGTGAGCAGTTCTTC; cdr3_aa: CATSDLGTGVVRTSEQFF
d_call: NA; v_call: TRBV18; j_call: TRBJ2-3; clone_size: NA; cdr3_nt: TGTGCCAGCTCAGGAGTTAGCACAGATACGCAGTATTTT; cdr3_aa: CASSGVSTDTQYF
d_call: NA; v_call: TRBV20-1; j_call: TRBJ1-2; clone_size: NA; cdr3_nt: TGCAGTGCTAGAGATAGTCAGGGGAGAGGCTACACCTTC; cdr3_aa: CSARDSQGRGYTF